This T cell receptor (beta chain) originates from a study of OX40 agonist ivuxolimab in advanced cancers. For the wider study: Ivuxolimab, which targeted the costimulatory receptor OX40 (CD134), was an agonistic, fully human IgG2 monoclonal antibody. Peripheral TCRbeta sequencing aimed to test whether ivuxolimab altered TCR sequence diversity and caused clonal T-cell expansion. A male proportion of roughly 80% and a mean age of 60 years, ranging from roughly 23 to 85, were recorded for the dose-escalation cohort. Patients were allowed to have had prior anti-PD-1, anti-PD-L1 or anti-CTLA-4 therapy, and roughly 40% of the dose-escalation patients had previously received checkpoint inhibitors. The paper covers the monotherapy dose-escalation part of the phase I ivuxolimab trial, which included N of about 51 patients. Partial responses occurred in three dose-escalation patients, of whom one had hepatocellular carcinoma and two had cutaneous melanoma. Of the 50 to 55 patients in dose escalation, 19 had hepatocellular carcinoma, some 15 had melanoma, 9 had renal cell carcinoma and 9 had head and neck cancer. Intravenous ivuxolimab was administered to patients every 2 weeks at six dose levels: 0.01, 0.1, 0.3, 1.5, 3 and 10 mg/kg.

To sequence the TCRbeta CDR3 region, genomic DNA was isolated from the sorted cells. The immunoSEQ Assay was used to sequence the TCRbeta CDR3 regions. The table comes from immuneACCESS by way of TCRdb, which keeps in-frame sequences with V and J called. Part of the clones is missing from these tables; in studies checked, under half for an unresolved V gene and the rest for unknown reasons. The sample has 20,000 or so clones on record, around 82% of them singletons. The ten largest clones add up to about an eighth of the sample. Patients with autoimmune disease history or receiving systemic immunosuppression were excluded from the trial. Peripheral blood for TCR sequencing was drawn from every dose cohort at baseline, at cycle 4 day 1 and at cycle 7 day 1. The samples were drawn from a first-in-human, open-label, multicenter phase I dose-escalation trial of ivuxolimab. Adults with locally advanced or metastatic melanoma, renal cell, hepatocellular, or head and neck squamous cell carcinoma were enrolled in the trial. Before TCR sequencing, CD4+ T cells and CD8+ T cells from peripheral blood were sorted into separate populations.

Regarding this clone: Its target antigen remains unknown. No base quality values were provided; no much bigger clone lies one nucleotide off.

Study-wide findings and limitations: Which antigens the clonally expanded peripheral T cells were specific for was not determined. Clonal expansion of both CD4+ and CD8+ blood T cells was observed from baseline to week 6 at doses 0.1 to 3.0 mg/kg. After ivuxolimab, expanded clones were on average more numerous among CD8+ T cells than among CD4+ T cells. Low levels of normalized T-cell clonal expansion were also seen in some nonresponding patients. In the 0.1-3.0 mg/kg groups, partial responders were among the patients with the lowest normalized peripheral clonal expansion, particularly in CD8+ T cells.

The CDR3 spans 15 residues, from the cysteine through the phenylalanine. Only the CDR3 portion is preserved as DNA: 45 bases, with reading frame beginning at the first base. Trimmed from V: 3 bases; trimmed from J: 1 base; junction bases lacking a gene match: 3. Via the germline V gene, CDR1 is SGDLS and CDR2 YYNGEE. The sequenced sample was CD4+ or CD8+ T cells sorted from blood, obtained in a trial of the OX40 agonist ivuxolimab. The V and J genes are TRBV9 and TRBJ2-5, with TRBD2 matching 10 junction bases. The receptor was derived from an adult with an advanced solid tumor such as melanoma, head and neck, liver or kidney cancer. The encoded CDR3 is CASSGSGRLQETQYF. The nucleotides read TGTGCCAGCAGCGGTAGCGGGAGGCTCCAAGAGACCCAGTACTTC.